This T cell receptor (beta chain) originates from a study of cytomegalovirus exposure and HLA in healthy donors. Overall study: An earlier analysis found 95 million to 140 million unique TCR beta sequences from approximately 190 million T cells. Clustering assigned about 79% of the approximately 390 genotyped donors to the Caucasian-associated ancestry cluster. Study findings and constraints: In a later analysis, parvovirus B19, influenza, CMV and Epstein-Barr virus appeared linked to several top co-occurrence clusters.

Researchers ran the PCR with 60 Vbeta and 13 Jbeta primers. Produced via immunoSEQ multiplex PCR; TCRdb's table is partial and in-frame only. In the table there are about 140,000 clones, about 80% of which are singletons. A note on this clone: As yet, its antigen is unknown.

Germline V gives CDR1 MNHEY, CDR2 SVGAGI. CDR3 length: 15 amino acids. The V end lost 7 bases, the J end lost 5 bases, and 20 bases lay between the germline ends. The chain employs TRBV6-5 and TRBJ1-2; D uncertain. The sample was PBMCs. This TCR was sampled from a man aged 18 to 30 in good health and CMV-seronegative. CDR3 DNA: TGTGCCAGCACCCTCGGGATGGGTTTTCGGTATGGCTACACCTTC. This sequence encodes CASTLGMGFRYGYTF.